Listed here is a single TCR beta chain. Antigen: not known. The data belong to a study of post-analysis software for immune sequencing data. Findings and limits, study-wide: The five TRBV segments detected at higher frequency in patients than in controls included TRBV5-6, TRBV5-1 and TRBV20-1.

After removal of 3 bases from V and 8 bases from J, the junction contained 6 bases not matched to a gene. This CDR3 spans 15 amino acids. Every TCR beta cDNA library bore unique molecular identifiers. A single record per CDR3 protein comes from TCRdb applying MiXCR to the PCR reads. The table includes roughly 870,000 distinct CDR3 sequences, approximately 57% detected once. The chain joins TRBV12-3 or TRBV12-4 to TRBJ2-1, with TRBD1 identical over 11 bases. The sequencing sample was made of blood. This receptor was taken from a girl under 18 with multiple sclerosis. For the CDR3, the DNA is TGTGCCAGCAGTTTTAGGACAGGGGGCGGCGATGAGCAGTTCTTC. Its translation is CASSFRTGGGDEQFF.